The 30 T cell receptor beta chains in this list originate from one sample, sequenced in a study of CD8 T cells in ankylosing spondylitis. TCRdb analysed the 5' RACE reads with MiXCR anew, one entry per CDR3 protein. This table has 200,000 to 300,000 distinct CDR3 sequences, 8% to 10% appearing once. Sequences were obtained from blood, either unsorted or a sorted T cell fraction (not recorded which). These receptors were collected from a female donor with ankylosing spondylitis or in good health (not recorded which).

V usage is TRBV7-2 and J usage is TRBJ1-2; TRBD1 is a possible D gene (5 bases). V lost 4 bases, J lost 0 bases, and 12 bases lay in between. Per germline, CDR1 SGHTA and CDR2 FQGNSA. The CDR3 contains 15 residues. CDR3 sequence reads: CASSYRTVTNYGYTF. CDR3 DNA sequence: TGTGCCAGCAGCTACAGGACGGTCACTAACTATGGCTACACCTTC. Full variable domain (remainder filled in from reference TRBV7-2 and TRBJ1-2): GAGVSQSPSNKVTEKGKDVELRCDPISGHTALYWYRQSLGQGLEFLIYFQGNSAPDKSGLPSDRFSAERTGGSVSTLTIQRTQQEDSAVYLCASSYRTVTNYGYTFGSGTRLTVV.

This clonotype was recorded at least ten times. V gene TRBV6-5 combines with J gene TRBJ1-4, with 11 bases aligning to TRBD1. V shed 5 bases and J 0 bases; nucleotides not matched to a gene: 8. The germline CDR1 and CDR2 sequences are MNHEY and SVGAGI. CDR3 length: 18 amino acids. CDR3 sequence (DNA): TGTGCCAGCAGTCCCGGGACAGGGGGACCTGCAACTAATGAAAAACTGTTTTTT. Protein product: CASSPGTGGPATNEKLFF.

This clonotype was detected many times. The V gene is TRBV9, the J gene TRBJ1-2; D call uncertain. CDR3 length: 15 residues. The germline gives CDR1 SGDLS, CDR2 YYNGEE. The V gene lost 0 bases and the J gene lost 4 bases, with 13 bases spanning the gap. The CDR3 nucleotides read TGTGCCAGCAGCGTAGCTCCCACCGATGCCTATGGCTACACCTTC. Translated: CASSVAPTDAYGYTF.

This clonotype was detected only a few times. The chain recombines TRBV7-2 with TRBJ1-2; the D is unclear. Per the germline V gene, CDR1 is SGHTA and CDR2 is FQGNSA. The ends were cut back, 3 bases at V and 8 bases at J, with 10 bases in the middle. The CDR3 is 12 amino acids. Here the CDR3 reads CASSFEGGGYTF. In DNA, the CDR3 is TGTGCCAGCAGCTTCGAGGGAGGGGGCTACACCTTC.

This clonotype has more than one count but fewer than ten. The chain combines TRBV7-9 with TRBJ2-5; D is undetermined. The germline CDR1 and CDR2 sequences are SEHNR and FQNEAQ (reference sequence). This CDR3 comprises 12 residues. V was clipped by 3 bases and J by 5 bases, with 7 bases between them. The DNA for the CDR3 is TGTGCCAGCAGCTTCTGGCGGGAGACCCAGTACTTC. It translates to CASSFWRETQYF.

This clonotype showed up many times. The V call is TRBV29-1, the J call TRBJ2-3; 8 bases fit TRBD2. V lost 0 bases to trimming and J lost 7 bases; unmatched junction nucleotides: 6. Germline CDR1 and CDR2: SQVTM and ANQGSEA. This CDR3 has 14 residues. CDR3 bases: TGCAGCGTTGAAGATCGGAGCGGGAGTAATACGCAGTATTTT. This codes for CSVEDRSGSNTQYF.

This clonotype was found many times. This sequence joins TRBV5-6 and TRBJ2-1, with 8 bases aligning to TRBD1. The CDR3 has 18 residues. After removal of 3 bases from V and 2 bases from J, the junction contained 13 bases not matched to a gene. The germline V gene encodes CDR1 SGHDT and CDR2 YYEEEE. The CDR3 sequence is CASSSRAVRDRTYNEQFF. DNA for the CDR3: TGTGCCAGCAGCTCGCGCGCTGTCCGGGACAGGACCTACAATGAGCAGTTCTTC. Filled out from reference TRBV5-6 and TRBJ2-1, the complete variable domain reads DAGVTQSPTHLIKTRGQQVTLRCSPKSGHDTVSWYQQALGQGPQFIFQYYEEEERQRGNFPDRFSGHQFPNYSSELNVNALLLGDSALYLCASSSRAVRDRTYNEQFFGPGTRLTVL.

This chain uses TRBV11-2 with TRBJ1-1; D possibly corresponds to TRBD1 (6 bases). V was cut by 8 bases and J by 3 bases, with 19 bases left in between. The CDR3 is 15 amino acids. CDR1 SGHAT and CDR2 FQNNGV come from the germline V gene. The CDR3 nucleotides are TGTGCCAGCTCTCAAGGGGGAGGATGGGACACTGAAGCTTTCTTT. It specifies CASSQGGGWDTEAFF. Looking up the rest from reference TRBV11-2 and TRBJ1-1 gives the full variable domain: EAGVAQSPRYKIIEKRQSVAFWCNPISGHATLYWYQQILGQGPKLLIQFQNNGVVDDSQLPKDRFSAERLKGVDSTLKIQPAKLEDSAVYLCASSQGGGWDTEAFFGQGTRLTVV.

This clonotype was picked up many times. CDR3 nucleotide sequence: TGCGCCAGCAGATCAAACAGGGGCGTGAACACCGGGGAGCTGTTTTTT. Translating it yields CASRSNRGVNTGELFF. The V call is TRBV5-1, the J call TRBJ2-2; 7 bases map to TRBD1. V lost 5 bases to trimming and J lost 1 base; unmatched junction nucleotides: 8. The germline V gene has CDR1 SGHRS and CDR2 YFSETQ. The CDR3 runs to 16 residues.

The table lists this clonotype with many counts. The chain joins TRBV4-3 to TRBJ2-7; a possible D gene is TRBD2 (5 bases). The germline CDR1 and CDR2 sequences are LGHNA and YSLEER. This CDR3 has 12 amino acids. V was clipped by 3 bases and J by 9 bases, with 12 bases between them. The CDR3, as DNA: TGCGCCAGCAGCCAGTTGGGAGAGAGGCAGTACTTC. It specifies CASSQLGERQYF.

V and J are TRBV4-3 and TRBJ2-7, with a possible D match to TRBD2 (5 bases). Trimming took 3 bases from V and 6 from J, leaving 12 bases between them. The CDR3 runs to 13 residues. The V gene's germline CDR1 is LGHNA and CDR2 YSLEER. The CDR3 nucleotides are TGCGCCAGCAGCCAGAACCGGGAATTCGAGCAGTACTTC. It encodes CASSQNREFEQYF.

This clonotype was observed at least ten times. This chain uses TRBV5-1 with TRBJ2-2; 10 bases map to TRBD2. Germline V gene data show CDR1 as SGHRS and CDR2 as YFSETQ. V was pared by 0 bases and J by 1 base, with 0 bases of the junction left unmatched. This CDR3 region has 16 residues. For the CDR3, the DNA is TGCGCCAGCAGCTTGGCTAGCGGGAGGAACACCGGGGAGCTGTTTTTT. Its protein product is CASSLASGRNTGELFF.

The sample holds one count of this clonotype. A much larger clone lies one base from this, so it may be a read error. The chain is built from TRBV29-1 and TRBJ1-1; D unresolved. V shed 6 bases and J shed 5 bases, with 13 bases lying between them. This CDR3 contains 12 residues. CDR1 is SQVTM, CDR2 ANQGSEA, per germline. Here the CDR3 reads CSVSSASTEAFF. The CDR3 nucleotides are TGCAGCGTCTCCTCGGCCTCAACTGAAGCTTTCTTT.

Ten or more counts support this clonotype. The gene calls are TRBV29-1 and TRBJ2-1; D is tentatively TRBD1 or TRBD2 (5 bases each). The CDR3 spans 12 residues. CDR1 and CDR2 from the germline V gene are SQVTM and ANQGSEA. Trimming took off 2 bases at V and 7 bases at J, with 9 bases between the two ends. In nucleotides, the CDR3 is TGCAGCGTTGAAAAGGGGACGAATGAGCAGTTCTTC. Amino acids: CSVEKGTNEQFF.

This clonotype occurred many times. CDR3 residues: CASSLRGKETQYF. CDR3 DNA: TGTGCCAGCAGTTTGCGCGGGAAAGAGACCCAGTACTTC. This rearrangement joins TRBV12-3 or TRBV12-4 to TRBJ2-5, with a weak D call TRBD2 (6 bases). V was pared by 3 bases and J by 3 bases, with 8 bases between. The CDR3 loop spans 13 amino acids.

This clonotype appeared many times. The gene calls are TRBV5-5 and TRBJ2-7; D remains ambiguous. The V end lost 0 bases, the J end lost 5 bases, and 18 bases lay between the germline ends. The CDR3 extends over 16 amino acids. Germline V gene lookup returns CDR1 SGHKS and CDR2 YYEKEE (reference sequence). The CDR3 here is CASSLALGRQVHEQYF. The CDR3 DNA is TGTGCCAGCAGCTTGGCCCTGGGCCGGCAAGTCCACGAGCAGTACTTC.

This clonotype was detected a few times. The chain has TRBV18 and TRBJ2-3; TRBD1 or TRBD2 may be the D gene (6 bases each). Trimming stripped 7 bases from V and 2 bases from J, with 16 bases between. The CDR3 runs 15 residues. Germline CDR1 and CDR2: KGHSH and LQKENI. The CDR3 nucleotides are TGTGCCAGCTTACCCGGGGGCCTCGACACAGATACGCAGTATTTT. Translation: CASLPGGLDTDTQYF.

This clonotype was seen many times. This sequence joins TRBV29-1 and TRBJ1-2; D perhaps matches TRBD1 (5 bases). Germline V CDR1 and CDR2: SQVTM, ANQGSEA. V was pared by 5 bases and J by 5 bases, with 18 bases between. This CDR3 contains 14 residues. CDR3 loop: CSVRVSGGGYGYTF. The CDR3, as DNA: TGCAGCGTTCGTGTCTCCGGGGGAGGGTATGGCTACACCTTC.

The sample holds many counts of this clonotype. This chain joins TRBV27 and TRBJ1-1; no clear D. The CDR3 runs to 13 residues. V shed 4 bases and J shed 3 bases, with 9 bases lying between them. Germline V gives CDR1 MNHEY, CDR2 SMNVEV (reference sequence). CDR3 DNA: TGTGCCAGCAGTTCGGTTAGCGACACTGAAGCTTTCTTT. Its translation is CASSSVSDTEAFF.

Ten or more counts support this clonotype. CDR3 nucleotide sequence: TGTGCCAGCAGCCGGCGACTAGCGGGAGGCACAGATACGCAGTATTTT. It yields the protein CASSRRLAGGTDTQYF. V gene TRBV12-3 or TRBV12-4 combines with J gene TRBJ2-3; 12 bases are a match to TRBD2. CDR3 size: 16 residues. With 6 bases clipped from V and 1 base from J, the junction kept 5 bases outside the gene matches.

This clonotype was observed many times. The V and J genes are TRBV6-2 or TRBV6-3 and TRBJ2-7; D remains ambiguous. The germline CDR1 and CDR2 sequences are MNHEY and SVGEGT. Trimming took off 0 bases at V and 2 bases at J, with 14 bases between the two ends. The CDR3 totals 16 residues. CDR3 protein: CASSYSKRNSPYEQYF. CDR3 sequence (DNA): TGTGCCAGCAGTTACTCGAAGCGAAATAGTCCCTACGAGCAGTACTTC.

This clonotype was picked up many times. V gene TRBV6-2 or TRBV6-3 combines with J gene TRBJ2-1; 14 bases are a match to TRBD2. This CDR3 spans 15 amino acids. The V gene's germline CDR1 is MNHEY and CDR2 SVGEGT. Trimming cost V 8 bases and J 15 bases; bases outside gene matches: 15. The CDR3 sequence: CASATFAGLAGDRFF. The CDR3 nucleotides read TGTGCCAGCGCCACGTTCGCGGGACTAGCGGGAGATCGGTTCTTC.

This clonotype was counted ten times or more. The chain carries TRBV20-1 and TRBJ2-7, with D possibly TRBD2 on 6 matching bases. There are 14 residues in the CDR3. V lost 6 bases, J lost 6 bases, and 21 bases lay in between. Germline loops: CDR1 DFQATT, CDR2 SNEGSKA (reference sequence). CDR3 nucleotide sequence: TGCAGTGCCAAGGGACTCTCCTTGACTATCGAGCAGTACTTC. This codes for CSAKGLSLTIEQYF.

The chain carries TRBV5-6 and TRBJ2-1; the match to TRBD1 covers 7 bases. Trimming at V came to 0 bases and at J to 10 bases, leaving 4 bases not matched to a gene. This CDR3 is built from 13 residues. Per germline, CDR1 SGHDT and CDR2 YYEEEE. The CDR3 bases are TGTGCCAGCAGCTTGGACCAGGGGGACGAGCAGTTCTTC. It is translated as CASSLDQGDEQFF.

On this clonotype itself: This may come from a read error, since a much larger clone is one base off. The chain is built from TRBV5-1 and TRBJ1-1, with 7 bases identical to TRBD1. The CDR3 runs to 15 residues. Trimming at V came to 3 bases and at J to 4 bases, leaving 9 bases not matched to a gene. Germline V CDR1 and CDR2: SGHRS, YFSETQ. CDR3 nucleotide sequence: TGCGCCAGCAGCTCCAGGACAGGAATGGGCACTGAAGCTTTCTTT. It encodes CASSSRTGMGTEAFF.

This clonotype was detected ten times or more. This chain joins TRBV7-7 and TRBJ2-3, with D perhaps matching TRBD2 (6 bases). Trimming stripped 2 bases from V and 6 bases from J, with 12 bases between. The germline V gene encodes CDR1 SSHAT and CDR2 FNYEAQ (reference sequence). CDR3 length: 14 residues. The CDR3: CASSLYGSGDTQYF. For the CDR3, the DNA is TGTGCCAGCAGCTTATACGGGAGTGGTGATACGCAGTATTTT.

This clonotype was recorded many times. The chain uses TRBV4-3 and TRBJ1-5, with D unresolved. CDR3 length: 15 amino acids. Germline V CDR1 and CDR2: LGHNA, YSLEER. Trimming removed 0 bases at V and 4 bases at J, with 10 bases between. CDR3 bases: TGCGCCAGCAGCCAAGATCGCTTGCAAAATCAGCCCCAGCATTTT. As protein: CASSQDRLQNQPQHF.

The chain links TRBV10-2 to TRBJ1-1; D uncertain. Trimming removed 3 bases from V and 7 bases from J, with 6 bases in between. CDR1 and CDR2 from the germline V gene are WSHSY and SAAADI. The CDR3 is 11 amino acids. The chain's CDR3 is CASSEGNEAFF. As DNA, the CDR3 is TGCGCCAGCAGTGAAGGGAATGAAGCTTTCTTT.

The chain has TRBV7-9 and TRBJ1-3, with D unclear. Per germline, CDR1 SEHNR and CDR2 FQNEAQ (reference sequence). The CDR3 runs 15 residues. V gave up 1 base and J gave up 2 bases, with 9 bases separating them. CDR3: CASSLGGAAGNTIYF. The DNA for the CDR3 is TGTGCCAGCAGCTTAGGAGGAGCTGCTGGAAACACCATATATTTT.

This clonotype was detected many times. This rearrangement joins TRBV3-1 to TRBJ2-3; possibly TRBD1 for D (6 bases). Deletions cut 4 bases from V and 2 bases from J, with 22 bases between. The CDR3 consists of 18 residues. Germline CDR1 and CDR2: LGHDT and YNNKEL (reference sequence). The CDR3 sequence: CASSRGSRRTGSTDTQYF. The CDR3 nucleotides read TGTGCCAGCAGCCGGGGGTCGAGGCGAACAGGGTCCACAGATACGCAGTATTTT.